The rows below give T cell receptor beta chains drawn from one sample of a study of monozygotic twins with inflammatory bowel disease. TCRdb reprocessed the 5' RACE reads and stores each CDR3 protein as one record, lacking DNA. The specimen's table records more than 300,000 distinct CDR3 sequences. Sequenced: blood. These receptors originate from a human donor with ulcerative colitis or Crohn's disease, or a healthy co-twin of an affected twin (not recorded which). CDR3s include the opening cysteine and the closing phenylalanine or tryptophan. Fields, in order: J gene, V gene, CDR3 protein.

>TRBJ2-5|TRBV7-7
CASSSGLAVQETQYF
>TRBJ2-3|TRBV11-2
CASSSLLAGPSTDTQYF
>TRBJ1-1|TRBV5-5
CASSFGHTSTEAFF
>TRBJ2-7|TRBV20-1
CSARDGTGPPYEQYF
>TRBJ1-1|TRBV7-2
CASSLDGTSASGGAFF
>TRBJ1-4|TRBV7-9
CASSLVATRRGKLFF
>TRBJ2-5|TRBV7-2
CASSFFPGQGEETQYF
>TRBJ1-1|TRBV5-6
CASRTGLNTEAFF
>TRBJ2-5|TRBV7-9
CASSLLVREETQYF
>TRBJ2-5|TRBV7-3
CASSPGGRGETQYF
>TRBJ2-5|TRBV28
CASSLKGRGHLQETQYF
>TRBJ2-5|TRBV12-3/TRBV12-4
CASSSGKGEETQYF
>TRBJ2-3|TRBV27
CASSSPTSLVSTDTQYF
>TRBJ2-3|TRBV3-1
CASSLGRTPSTDTQYF
>TRBJ2-3|TRBV4-3
CASSQETSGGTQYF
>TRBJ2-2|TRBV5-1
CASSPLTSGATGELSF
>TRBJ2-4|TRBV30
CAWSPTGLAGGVEAKNIQYF
>TRBJ2-1|TRBV12-3/TRBV12-4
CASSLGGLNEQFF
>TRBJ2-7|TRBV7-2
CASSRGAYEQYF
>TRBJ2-2|TRBV5-1
CASSLVAANTGEPFF
>TRBJ1-1|TRBV18
CASSQWAGDYTEAFF
>TRBJ1-2|TRBV7-9
CASSPRSYGYTF
>TRBJ2-3|TRBV7-2
CASSLVVLSTDTQYF
>TRBJ2-3|TRBV20-1
CSARRGAGASTDTQYF
>TRBJ1-3|TRBV7-2
CASSQQTGLSGNTIYF
>TRBJ2-5|TRBV7-9
CASSSRQGETQYF
>TRBJ2-3|TRBV29-1
CSVEMIRSTDTQYF
>TRBJ2-5|TRBV14
CASSQGVREYQETQYF
>TRBJ2-5|TRBV6-5
CASSYSGIAGGPQETQYF
>TRBJ1-3|TRBV7-9
CASRSQGLSGNTIYF
>TRBJ1-5|TRBV6-1
CASRPSGGGDQPQHF
>TRBJ1-6|TRBV5-1
CASSVNPGTSSDSPLHF
>TRBJ2-3|TRBV7-9
CASTLYRTGPGTDTQYF
>TRBJ2-5|TRBV6-4
CASSDSPEETQYF
>TRBJ2-1|TRBV12-3/TRBV12-4
CASSARTVSNEQFF
>TRBJ2-3|TRBV5-1
CASSLGLGGGGTDTQYF
>TRBJ1-2|TRBV20-1
CSARVRPLSGYTF
>TRBJ1-6|TRBV19
CASSPPTGLWNSPLHF
>TRBJ2-3|TRBV15
CATSRRDTQYF
>TRBJ2-7|TRBV6-5
CASSYSGLPRYEQYF
>TRBJ2-3|TRBV5-6
CASSRRGPDTQYF
>TRBJ2-5|TRBV12-3/TRBV12-4
CASRSPTSGRETQYF
>TRBJ2-7|TRBV10-3
CAISPWQGEPYEQYF